The clone carrying this T cell receptor (beta chain) was seen at least ten times. Its antigen is as yet unknown. Germline V gene sequence: CDR1 LNHNV, CDR2 YYDKDF (reference sequence). V lost 0 bases and J lost 5; bases outside the gene matches: 9. The CDR3 sequence is 17 residues long. These data originate in a study of T cell repertoires in cytomegalovirus infection. Turning to the study itself: TCR beta signatures that were public indicated CMV infection and matching HLA type.

Regarding the study as a whole: Ex vivo responses were dominated by HLA-C-restricted CMV-specific TCR beta clonotypes. The study identified carriers of CMV plus the relevant HLA from cumulative public TCR beta family frequency.

TCRdb reprocessed the reads with MiXCR, giving one entry per CDR3 protein. The table records about 320,000 distinct CDR3 sequences, 8% to 9.5% of them present only once. The chain employs TRBV15 and TRBJ2-1, with 8 nucleotides matching TRBD1. Sequenced sample: PBMCs. This clonotype originated in a human donor in good health (CMV status not recorded). Some clones in this sample may be carry-over from other donors' samples. CDR3 DNA: TGTGCCACCAGCAGAGATCAATCGACAGGGGACGACAATGAGCAGTTCTTC. Its translation is CATSRDQSTGDDNEQFF. The complete variable domain, with remaining parts taken from reference TRBV15 and TRBJ2-1, reads DAMVIQNPRYQVTQFGKPVTLSCSQTLNHNVMYWYQQKSSQAPKLLFHYYDKDFNNEADTPDNFQSRRPNTSFCFLDIRSPGLGDTAMYLCATSRDQSTGDDNEQFFGPGTRLTVL.